Presented here are 12 T cell receptor beta chains from one specimen sequenced in a study of OX40 agonist ivuxolimab in advanced cancers. Data came from immunoSEQ multiplex PCR; TCRdb stores just in-frame clones and leaves some out. The sample holds under 35,000 clones, approximately 79% seen once. The material was CD4+ or CD8+ T cells sorted from blood, obtained in a trial of the OX40 agonist ivuxolimab. All receptors derive from an adult with an advanced solid tumor such as melanoma, head and neck, liver or kidney cancer.

J is TRBJ2-7 and V is TRBV7-2; possible D gene TRBD1, 6 bases. Germline lookup yields CDR1 SGHTA and CDR2 FQGNSA. The length of the CDR3 is 15 residues. Trimming shortened V by 5 bases and J by 1 base, and 15 bases separated the two germline ends. CDR3 protein: CASSQTLQGSYEQYF. CDR3 in DNA: TGTGCCAGCAGCCAAACTTTACAGGGATCCTACGAGCAGTACTTC.

The chain joins TRBV15 to TRBJ1-1; 9 positions match TRBD1. The CDR3 has 17 residues. With V trimmed by 3 bases and J by 2 bases, 10 bases remained unmatched. Germline V gene lookup returns CDR1 LNHNV and CDR2 YYDKDF (reference sequence). As DNA, the CDR3 is TGTGCCACCAGCAGGGACAGGGGCAGGAGGGTAAACACTGAAGCTTTCTTT. Translation: CATSRDRGRRVNTEAFF.

This chain joins TRBV7-7 and TRBJ1-1; D is undetermined. Germline-derived CDR1 and CDR2 are SSHAT and FNYEAQ (reference sequence). The CDR3 contains 13 residues. V gave up 1 base and J gave up 6 bases, with 9 bases separating them. DNA of the CDR3: TGTGCCAGCAGCTTAGTGGTAGGATCTGAAGCTTTCTTT. Amino acids: CASSLVVGSEAFF.

V usage is TRBV6-4 and J usage is TRBJ1-1, with D perhaps TRBD1 (5 bases). CDR3 length: 12 amino acids. CDR1 is MRHNA, CDR2 SNTAGT, per germline. The V end was cut by 2 bases, the J end by 9 bases, with 10 bases between. The CDR3 sequence is CASSDGGYQAFF. For the CDR3, the DNA is TGTGCCAGCAGTGACGGGGGGTACCAAGCTTTCTTT.

The CDR3 here is CASSLLPSGDTEAFF. The CDR3, as DNA: TGTGCCAGCAGCTTACTCCCTAGTGGGGACACTGAAGCTTTCTTT. The chain couples TRBV7-3 to TRBJ1-1; D unclear. CDR3 size: 15 residues. CDR1 and CDR2 (germline): SGHTA, FQGTGA. Trimming removed 2 bases from V and 3 bases from J, with 13 bases in between.

The chain carries TRBV28 and TRBJ1-4; TRBD1 aligns across 8 bases. J gave up 7 bases and V 10 bases, and 11 bases lay outside the gene matches. The CDR3 is made up of 14 amino acids. CDR1 MDHEN and CDR2 SYDVKM come from the germline V gene. The CDR3 is CATNAGGYGEKLFF. CDR3 bases: TGTGCCACCAACGCAGGGGGCTACGGTGAAAAACTGTTTTTT.

This clone was detected only a few times. The genes are TRBV6-1 and TRBJ1-6, with TRBD1 identical over 8 bases. V gave up 2 bases and J gave up 1 base; unmatched junction bases: 10. CDR3 length: 19 residues. Germline CDR1 is MNHNS and CDR2 is SASEGT. The DNA for the CDR3 is TGTGCCAGCAGTGAAAGGGGAAGGGGGACAGGATCCTATAATTCACCCCTCCACTTT. Its translation is CASSERGRGTGSYNSPLHF.

The chain couples TRBV28 to TRBJ2-6, with TRBD2 as a possible D gene (7 bases). The length of the CDR3 is 18 residues. Per germline, CDR1 MDHEN and CDR2 SYDVKM. The V end lost 3 bases, the J end lost 0 bases, and 15 bases lay between the germline ends. The CDR3 DNA reads TGTGCCAGCAGTTTTCGCTACGGGGGGCGCTCTGGGGCCAACGTCCTGACTTTC. This translates into CASSFRYGGRSGANVLTF.

This clone was seen only a few times. V is TRBV7-2 and J is TRBJ2-1; possible D gene TRBD2, 7 bases. Germline V gene lookup returns CDR1 SGHTA and CDR2 FQGNSA. The CDR3 is 16 amino acids. V shed 2 bases and J shed 5 bases, with 16 bases lying between them. The CDR3 DNA sequence: TGTGCCAGCAGCTTACTCGGTGGGGGGGCAGACAATGAGCAGTTCTTC. Its translation is CASSLLGGGADNEQFF. The whole variable domain, filled in from reference TRBV7-2 and TRBJ2-1, reads GAGVSQSPSNKVTEKGKDVELRCDPISGHTALYWYRQSLGQGLEFLIYFQGNSAPDKSGLPSDRFSAERTGGSVSTLTIQRTQQEDSAVYLCASSLLGGGADNEQFFGPGTRLTVL.

This clone was detected once. The chain is built from TRBV14 and TRBJ1-4; D gene unclear. Germline loops: CDR1 SGHDN, CDR2 FVKESK. This CDR3 comprises 17 residues. Trimming pared 0 bases from V and 0 bases from J, leaving 11 bases between. This chain's CDR3 is CASSQDPLRSTNEKLFF. DNA for the CDR3: TGTGCCAGCAGCCAAGACCCACTCCGGTCAACTAATGAAAAACTGTTTTTT. Variable domain in full (rest from reference TRBV14 and TRBJ1-4): EAGVTQFPSHSVIEKGQTVTLRCDPISGHDNLYWYRRVMGKEIKFLLHFVKESKQDESGMPNNRFLAERTGGTYSTLKVQPAELEDSGVYFCASSQDPLRSTNEKLFFGSGTQLSVL.

The V gene is TRBV30, the J gene TRBJ2-2, with D tentatively TRBD1 or TRBD2 (6 bases each). Germline V lookup: CDR1 GTSNPN, CDR2 SVGIG (reference sequence). Trimming left V 1 base short and J 1 base short, with 13 bases between. The CDR3 loop spans 16 amino acids. The CDR3, as DNA: TGTGCCTGGAGTGATTTAGGGGGGAAGAACACCGGGGAGCTGTTTTTT. It translates to CAWSDLGGKNTGELFF.

As DNA, the CDR3 is TGTGCCAGCAGTTTTACCGGGAATGAGCAGTTCTTC. The encoded protein is CASSFTGNEQFF. The chain joins TRBV27 to TRBJ2-1; D remains ambiguous. CDR1 and CDR2 from the germline V gene are MNHEY and SMNVEV (reference sequence). Trimming removed 3 bases from V and 7 bases from J, with 7 bases in between. The CDR3 is 12 residues long.